This T cell receptor (beta chain) derives from a study of monozygotic twins with inflammatory bowel disease. The germline gives CDR1 MNHEY, CDR2 SVGAGI. This CDR3 spans 13 amino acids. UMIs incorporating a 6-nucleotide sample barcode were appended by means of template switching. TCRdb reprocessed the 5' RACE reads; each CDR3 protein has one entry and no DNA is given. This table lists about 110,000 distinct CDR3 sequences. This receptor was identified in a human donor with ulcerative colitis or Crohn's disease, or a healthy co-twin of an affected twin (not recorded which). The sequenced sample consisted of blood. This chain connects TRBV6-5 to TRBJ1-4; TCRdb selects TRBD1, and the lack of DNA leaves this call unchecked. CDR3 protein: CASSYRQGLKLFF.